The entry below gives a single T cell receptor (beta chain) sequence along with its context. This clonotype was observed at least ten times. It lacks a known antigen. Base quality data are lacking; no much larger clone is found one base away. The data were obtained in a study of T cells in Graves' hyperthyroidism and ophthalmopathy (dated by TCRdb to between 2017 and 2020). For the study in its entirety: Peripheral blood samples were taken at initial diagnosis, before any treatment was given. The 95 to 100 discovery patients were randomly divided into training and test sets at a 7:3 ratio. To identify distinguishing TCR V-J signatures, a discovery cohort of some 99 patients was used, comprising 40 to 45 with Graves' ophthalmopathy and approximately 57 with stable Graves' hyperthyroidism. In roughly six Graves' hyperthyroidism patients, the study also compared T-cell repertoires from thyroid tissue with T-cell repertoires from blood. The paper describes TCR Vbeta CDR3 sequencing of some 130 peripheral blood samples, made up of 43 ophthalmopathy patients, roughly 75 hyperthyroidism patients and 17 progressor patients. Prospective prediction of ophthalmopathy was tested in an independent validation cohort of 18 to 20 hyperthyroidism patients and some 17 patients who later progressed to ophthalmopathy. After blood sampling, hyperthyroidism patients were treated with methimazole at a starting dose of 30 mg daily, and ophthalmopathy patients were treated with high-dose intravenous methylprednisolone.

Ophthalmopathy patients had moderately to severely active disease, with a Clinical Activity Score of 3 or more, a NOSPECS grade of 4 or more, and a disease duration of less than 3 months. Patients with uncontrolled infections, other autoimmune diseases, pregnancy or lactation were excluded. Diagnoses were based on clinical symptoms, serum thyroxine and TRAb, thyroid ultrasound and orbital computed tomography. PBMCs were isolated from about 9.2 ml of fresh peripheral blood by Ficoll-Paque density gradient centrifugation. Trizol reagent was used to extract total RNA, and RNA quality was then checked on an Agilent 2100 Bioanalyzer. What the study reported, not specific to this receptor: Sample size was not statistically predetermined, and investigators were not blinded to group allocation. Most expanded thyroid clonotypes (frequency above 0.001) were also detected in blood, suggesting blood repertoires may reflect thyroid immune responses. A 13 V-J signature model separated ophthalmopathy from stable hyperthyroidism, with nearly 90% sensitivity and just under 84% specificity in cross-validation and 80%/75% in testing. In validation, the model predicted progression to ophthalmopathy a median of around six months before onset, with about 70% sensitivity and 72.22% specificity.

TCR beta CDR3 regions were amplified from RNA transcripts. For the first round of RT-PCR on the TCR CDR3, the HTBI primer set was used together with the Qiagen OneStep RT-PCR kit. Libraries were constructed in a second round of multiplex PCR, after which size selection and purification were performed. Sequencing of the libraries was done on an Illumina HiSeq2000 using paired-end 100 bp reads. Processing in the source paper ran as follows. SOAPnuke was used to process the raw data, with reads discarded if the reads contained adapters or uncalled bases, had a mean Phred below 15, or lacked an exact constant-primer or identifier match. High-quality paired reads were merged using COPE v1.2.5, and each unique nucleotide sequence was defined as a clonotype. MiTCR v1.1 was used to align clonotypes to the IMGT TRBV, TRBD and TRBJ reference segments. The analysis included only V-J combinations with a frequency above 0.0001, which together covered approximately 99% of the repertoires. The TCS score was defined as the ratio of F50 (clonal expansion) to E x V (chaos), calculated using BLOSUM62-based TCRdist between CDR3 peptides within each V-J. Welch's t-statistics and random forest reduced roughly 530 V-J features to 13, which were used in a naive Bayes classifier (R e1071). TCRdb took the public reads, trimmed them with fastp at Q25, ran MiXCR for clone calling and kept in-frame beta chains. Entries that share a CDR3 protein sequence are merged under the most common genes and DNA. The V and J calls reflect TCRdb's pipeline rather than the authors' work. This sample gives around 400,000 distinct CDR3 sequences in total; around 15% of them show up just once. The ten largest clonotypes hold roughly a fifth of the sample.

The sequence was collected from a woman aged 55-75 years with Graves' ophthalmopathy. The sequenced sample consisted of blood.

The base sequence is TGTGCCACCGCCCTCGGGGGCCCCACAGATACGCAGTATTTT. It translates as CATALGGPTDTQYF. Recombination connected TRBV2 to TRBJ2-3, with the D call perhaps TRBD1 or TRBD2, as 6 bases match in each case. From its cysteine to its phenylalanine, the CDR3 spans 14 amino acids. CDR3 DNA is the only sequence kept; it has 42 bases, read in frame from the first base. From a lookup of the germline V gene, CDR1 and CDR2 are SNHLY and FYNNEI. V was cut back by 10 bases and J by 2 bases, leaving a gap of 16 bases between them.